This T cell receptor (delta chain) derives from a study of delta chains in infants with herpesvirus infections (dated 2023 in TCRdb). For the wider study: The study prospectively followed a Ugandan infant birth cohort from birth to characterize gammadelta T cell responses to primary cytomegalovirus (CMV) infection. Belgian fetal and cord blood gammadelta TCR data that had been published previously were included solely for comparison and were not produced in this cohort. Using PBMC, gammadelta TCRs were sequenced for more than 15 CMV-infected infants, one of whom was congenitally infected, and for several CMV-uninfected infants who had enough sample available. Infant blood samples fell into approximate age groups of 1.5, 4, 8 and 12 months. The study searched for a public fetal Vdelta1/Vgamma8 gammadelta TCR clonotype in infants who acquired CMV infection after birth. Results and caveats for the whole study, not just this receptor: The public clonotype was found only at the first time point after infection and was absent in uninfected infants and in those infected after 120 days. The public Vdelta1 clonotype was detected in 4 of 18 CMV-infected infants, namely three infected postnatally before 120 days of age and the congenitally infected infant. In CMV-uninfected infants, the public clonotype might still exist at levels below the detection limit. The frequency of the public clonotype among Vdelta1 cells appeared to be inversely correlated with age at infection and fell quickly, apparently not lasting beyond roughly two months. The authors noted a small sample size and no race- or environment-matched controls, since nearly all Ugandans acquire CMV before adulthood.

In Kampala, Uganda, pregnant women receiving prenatal care were recruited and their infants were enrolled, and documentation of maternal HIV status was required. Home visits to families took place weekly, and collection of infant clinical information, oral swabs and peripheral blood began at 6 weeks of age and was repeated every 4 months after that. Blood was drawn into heparin tubes, and PBMC were isolated via Ficoll-Paque density gradient centrifugation and then cryopreserved. Counted from cysteine to phenylalanine, this CDR3 has 19 amino acids. CDR3 DNA is the only sequence kept; it has 57 bases, read in frame from the first base. From the germline V gene (reference sequence), CDR1 is TVYSNPD and CDR2 is GDNSRS. Relative to germline, V is missing 3 bases and J is missing 5 bases, with 27 bases of the junction outside any gene match. This clone was counted a few times. Its antigen is still unknown. Only one base separates this from a far larger clonotype, so it likely reflects a read error.

The library was generated by RT-PCR. PBMC RNA was reverse transcribed with SuperScript II using gamma-chain- and delta-chain-specific primers to generate TCR cDNA. After purification with AMPure XP beads, the cDNA was amplified and indexed with Illumina adapters using the Nextera XT Index Kit. gammadelta TCR libraries were sequenced on an Illumina MiSeq with a V2 300-cycle kit. The authors processed their data as follows. Using MiXCR v2.1.12, CDR3 sequences were assembled, and reads were mapped onto D, J and V genes obtained from GenBank. VDJtools v1.2.1 was used to carry out repertoire analyses of the CDR3 clonotypes. TCRdb reprocessed the public data with the CATT caller; entries with the same nucleotide sequence were combined afterwards. The V and J calls follow TCRdb's processing rather than the paper's. The table for this sample lists 1,300 or so delta-chain clones; roughly a third of them were counted only once. Of the sample, about 26% is held by the ten largest clones.

The V gene is TRDV3 and the J gene is TRDJ1; the central 7 bases match TRDD3. This TCR came from a human donor who was a Ugandan infant, either HIV-exposed or HIV-unexposed (not recorded which). The sample here was peripheral blood, taken at time point 2 of longitudinal follow-up. Here the CDR3 is given as CALKRWVVPGDLSRDKLIF. The DNA sequence reads TGTGCCTTGAAGCGATGGGTCGTACCGGGGGATTTGAGTAGAGATAAACTCATCTTT.